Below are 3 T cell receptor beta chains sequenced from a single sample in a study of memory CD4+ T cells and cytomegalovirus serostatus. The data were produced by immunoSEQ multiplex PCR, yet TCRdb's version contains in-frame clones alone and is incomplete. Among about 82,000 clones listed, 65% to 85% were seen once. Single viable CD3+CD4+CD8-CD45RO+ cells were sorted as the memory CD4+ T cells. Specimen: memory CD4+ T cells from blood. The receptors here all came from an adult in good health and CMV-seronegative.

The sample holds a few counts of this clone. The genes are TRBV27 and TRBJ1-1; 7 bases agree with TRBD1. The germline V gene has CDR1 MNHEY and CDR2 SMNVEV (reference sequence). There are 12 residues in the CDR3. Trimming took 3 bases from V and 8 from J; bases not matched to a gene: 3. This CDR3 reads CASSFAGGEAFF. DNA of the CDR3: TGTGCCAGCAGTTTTGCAGGGGGAGAAGCTTTCTTT.

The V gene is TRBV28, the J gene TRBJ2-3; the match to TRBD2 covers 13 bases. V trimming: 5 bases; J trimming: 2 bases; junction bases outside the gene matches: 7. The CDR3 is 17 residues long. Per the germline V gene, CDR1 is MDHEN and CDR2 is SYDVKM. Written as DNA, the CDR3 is TGTGCCAGCAGTCGACTAGCGGGGGGCGGTCCCACAGATACGCAGTATTTT. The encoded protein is CASSRLAGGGPTDTQYF.

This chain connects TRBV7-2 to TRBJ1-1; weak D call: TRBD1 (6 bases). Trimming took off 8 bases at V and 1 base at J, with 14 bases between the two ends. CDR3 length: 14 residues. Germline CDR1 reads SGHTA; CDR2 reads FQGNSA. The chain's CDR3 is CASLPGGPNTEAFF. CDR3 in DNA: TGTGCCAGCCTGCCGGGGGGCCCGAACACTGAAGCTTTCTTT.